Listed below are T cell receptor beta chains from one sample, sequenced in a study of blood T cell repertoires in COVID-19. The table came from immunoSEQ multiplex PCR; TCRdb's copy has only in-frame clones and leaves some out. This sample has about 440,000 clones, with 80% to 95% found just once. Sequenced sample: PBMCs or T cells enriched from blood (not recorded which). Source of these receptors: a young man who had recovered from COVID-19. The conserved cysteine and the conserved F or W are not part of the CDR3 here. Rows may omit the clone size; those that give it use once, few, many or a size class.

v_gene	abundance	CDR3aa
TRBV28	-	ASSPHRRGVYTDTQY
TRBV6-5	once	ASSPTRQGGGYT
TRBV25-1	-	ASSAISGTGKNTEAF
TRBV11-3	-	ASSLEGYTDTQY
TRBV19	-	ASSPRTLGITDTQY
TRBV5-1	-	ASSPPSSGSRQETQY
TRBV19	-	ASGYRDNTEAF
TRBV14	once	ASSRNLRGNTEAF
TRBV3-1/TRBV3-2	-	ASSPQSGISPLH
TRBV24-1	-	ATSDQGTSGYEQY
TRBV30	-	AWSTRTGGAYNSPLH
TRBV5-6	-	ASRRRGRGGSPLH
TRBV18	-	ASSPLAGTEGGPQH
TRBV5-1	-	ASRKTGDEETQY
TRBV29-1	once	SVVKGLEGAANYGYT
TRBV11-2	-	ASSFPGNYGYT
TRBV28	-	ASRQGLAGGPVTQY
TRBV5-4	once	ASQIWNSPLH
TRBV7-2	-	ASSLAPGGSTEAF
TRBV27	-	ASSIHSNQPQH
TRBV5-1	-	ASSLGTGFVHEQY
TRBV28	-	ASGWGGSSYEQY
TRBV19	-	ASSKTPTGTHGYT
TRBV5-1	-	ASSIGTGLLETQY
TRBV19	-	ASSEASYSNQPQH
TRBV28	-	ASSFPQGGGTDTQY
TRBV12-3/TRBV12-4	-	ASSGDRRETQY
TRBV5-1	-	ASSKSSQQF
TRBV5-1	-	ASSLAETGILDYGYT
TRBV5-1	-	ASSLAGQVQETQY
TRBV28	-	ASSSTAYNSPLH
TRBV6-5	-	ASRRPGQGALGYT
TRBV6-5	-	ASSVSGGWNEQF
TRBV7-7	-	ASSQVAGAHNEQF
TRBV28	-	ASSAGGQPQH
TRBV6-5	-	ASSPTGYGDTIY
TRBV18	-	ASSPRTGDYGYT
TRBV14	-	ASSQAGRGYGYT
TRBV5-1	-	ASSKYGTGNTEAF
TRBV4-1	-	ASSQSLAGATNEQF
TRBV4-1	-	ASSQFGRARGNEQF
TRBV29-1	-	SVAQGPNTEAF
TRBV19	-	ASSPDRELYGYT
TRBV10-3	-	AIGTEPNQPQH